Sequencing of this TCR beta chain was carried out in a study of cytomegalovirus exposure and HLA in healthy donors. Study details: There were more than 350 genotyped donors. Of these, roughly 80% fell in the genetic ancestry cluster associated with self-reported Caucasian donors.

A multiplex PCR was run with 60 Vbeta primers and 13 Jbeta primers. Repertoires were generated with immunoSEQ multiplex PCR, while TCRdb's copy carries only in-frame clones and drops some. The data show 100,000 to 120,000 clones, around 80% seen once. In regard to this clone: Its antigen is currently unknown.

J lost 3 bases, V lost 5 bases, and 2 bases had no gene match. The V gene's germline CDR1 is ENHRY and CDR2 SYGVKD. This CDR3 region has 13 residues. Overall study findings and caveats: A further, later analysis showed that HLA-associated TCR beta chains (compared with equally common others) were more clonally expanded. Earlier analysis yielded a pattern in which most TCR beta V segments were productive about 90% or about 30% of the time. In the analysis, some V segments, TRBV6-2 and TRBV6-3 included, were excluded as indistinguishable.

V is TRBV10-3 and J is TRBJ2-5; 8 bases are shared with TRBD2. The clonotype originates from a man aged 25 to 40 in good health and CMV-seropositive. Sample: PBMCs. The CDR3: CAISPRGEETQYF. CDR3 sequence (DNA): TGTGCCATCAGTCCGCGGGGGGAAGAGACCCAGTACTTC.